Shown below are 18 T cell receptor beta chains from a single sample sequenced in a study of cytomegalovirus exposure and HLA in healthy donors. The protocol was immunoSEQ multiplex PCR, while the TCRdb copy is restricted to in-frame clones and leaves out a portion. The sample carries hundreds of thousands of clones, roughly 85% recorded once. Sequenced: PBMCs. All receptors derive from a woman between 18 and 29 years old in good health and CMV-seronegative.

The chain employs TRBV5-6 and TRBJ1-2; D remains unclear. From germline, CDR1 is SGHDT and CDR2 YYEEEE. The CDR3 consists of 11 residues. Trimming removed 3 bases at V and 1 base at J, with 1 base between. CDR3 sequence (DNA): TGTGCCAGCAGCTATAACTATGGCTACACCTTC. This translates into CASSYNYGYTF.

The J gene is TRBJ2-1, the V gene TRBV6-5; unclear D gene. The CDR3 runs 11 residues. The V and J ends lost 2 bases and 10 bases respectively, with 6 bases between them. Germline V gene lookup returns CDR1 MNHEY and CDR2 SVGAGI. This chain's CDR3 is CASSYPGEQFF. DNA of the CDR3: TGTGCCAGCAGTTACCCCGGGGAGCAGTTCTTC.

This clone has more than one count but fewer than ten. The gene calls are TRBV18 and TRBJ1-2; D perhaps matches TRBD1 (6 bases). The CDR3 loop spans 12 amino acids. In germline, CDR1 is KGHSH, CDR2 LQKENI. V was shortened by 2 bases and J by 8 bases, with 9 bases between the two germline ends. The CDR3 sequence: CASSPDGGGYTF. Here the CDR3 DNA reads TGTGCCAGCTCACCAGATGGGGGCGGCTACACCTTC.

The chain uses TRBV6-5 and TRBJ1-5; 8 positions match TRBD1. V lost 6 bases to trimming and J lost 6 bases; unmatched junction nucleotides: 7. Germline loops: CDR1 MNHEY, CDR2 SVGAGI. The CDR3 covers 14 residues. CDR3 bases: TGTGCCAGCAGCCTTGACAGGGGCAGTCAGCCCCAGCATTTT. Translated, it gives CASSLDRGSQPQHF.

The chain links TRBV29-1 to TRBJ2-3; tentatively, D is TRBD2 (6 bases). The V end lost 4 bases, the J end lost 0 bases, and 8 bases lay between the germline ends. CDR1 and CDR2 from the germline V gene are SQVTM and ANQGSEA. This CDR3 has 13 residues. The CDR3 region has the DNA TGCAGCGTTGCCGGGACTAGCACAGATACGCAGTATTTT. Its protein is CSVAGTSTDTQYF.

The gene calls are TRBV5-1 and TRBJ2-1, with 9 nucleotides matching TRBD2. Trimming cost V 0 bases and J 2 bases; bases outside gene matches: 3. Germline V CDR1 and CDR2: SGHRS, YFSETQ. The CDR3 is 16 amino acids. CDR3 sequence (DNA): TGCGCCAGCAGCTTGGAGGGCGGGAGGGCCTACAATGAGCAGTTCTTC. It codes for CASSLEGGRAYNEQFF.

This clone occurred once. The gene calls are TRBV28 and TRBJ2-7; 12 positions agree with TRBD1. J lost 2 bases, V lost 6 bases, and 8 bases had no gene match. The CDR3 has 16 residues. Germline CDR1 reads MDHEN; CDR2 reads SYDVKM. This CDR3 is CASRPHGTGGPYEQYF. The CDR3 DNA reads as TGTGCCAGCAGACCGCACGGGACAGGGGGCCCCTACGAGCAGTACTTC.

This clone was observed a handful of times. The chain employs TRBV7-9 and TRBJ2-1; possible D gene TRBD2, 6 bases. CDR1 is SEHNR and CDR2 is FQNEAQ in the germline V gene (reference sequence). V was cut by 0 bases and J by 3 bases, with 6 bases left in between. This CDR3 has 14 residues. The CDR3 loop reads CASSLAGGYNEQFF. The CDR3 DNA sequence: TGTGCCAGCAGCTTAGCGGGGGGCTACAATGAGCAGTTCTTC.

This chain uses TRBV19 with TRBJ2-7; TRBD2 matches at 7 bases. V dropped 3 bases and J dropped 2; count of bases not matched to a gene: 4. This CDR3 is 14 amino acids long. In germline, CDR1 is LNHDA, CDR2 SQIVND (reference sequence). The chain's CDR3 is CASSIPGGPYEQYF. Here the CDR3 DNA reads TGTGCCAGTAGTATCCCGGGAGGCCCCTACGAGCAGTACTTC.

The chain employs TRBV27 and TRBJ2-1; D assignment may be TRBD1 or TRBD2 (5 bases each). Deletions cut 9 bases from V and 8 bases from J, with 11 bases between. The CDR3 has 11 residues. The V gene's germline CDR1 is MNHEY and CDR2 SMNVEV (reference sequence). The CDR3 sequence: CASHLGDEQFF. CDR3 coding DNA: TGTGCCAGTCACCTGGGGGATGAGCAGTTCTTC.

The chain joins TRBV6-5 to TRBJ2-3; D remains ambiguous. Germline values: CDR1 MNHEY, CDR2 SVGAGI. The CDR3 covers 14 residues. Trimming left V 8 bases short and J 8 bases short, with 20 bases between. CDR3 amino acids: CASHRSRQSTTQYF. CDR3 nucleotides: TGTGCCAGCCACCGATCCCGGCAATCGACTACGCAGTATTTT.

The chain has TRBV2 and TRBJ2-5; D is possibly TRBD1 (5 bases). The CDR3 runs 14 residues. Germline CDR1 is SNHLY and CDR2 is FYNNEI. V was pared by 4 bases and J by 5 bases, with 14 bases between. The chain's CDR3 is CASSGTRQKETQYF. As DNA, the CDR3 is TGTGCCAGCAGTGGCACCCGACAGAAGGAGACCCAGTACTTC.

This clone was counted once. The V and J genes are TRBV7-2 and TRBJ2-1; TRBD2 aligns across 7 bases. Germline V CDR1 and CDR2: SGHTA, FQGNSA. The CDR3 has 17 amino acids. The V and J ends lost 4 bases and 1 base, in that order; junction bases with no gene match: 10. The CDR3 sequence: CASSWKKGGRSYNEQFF. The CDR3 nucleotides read TGTGCCAGCAGCTGGAAGAAGGGCGGGAGATCCTACAATGAGCAGTTCTTC.

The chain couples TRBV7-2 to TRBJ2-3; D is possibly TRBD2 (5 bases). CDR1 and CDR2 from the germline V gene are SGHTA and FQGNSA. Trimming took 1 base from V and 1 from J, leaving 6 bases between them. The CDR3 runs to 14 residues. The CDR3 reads CASSLVGGTDTQYF. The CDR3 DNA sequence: TGTGCCAGCAGCTTAGTCGGGGGCACAGATACGCAGTATTTT.

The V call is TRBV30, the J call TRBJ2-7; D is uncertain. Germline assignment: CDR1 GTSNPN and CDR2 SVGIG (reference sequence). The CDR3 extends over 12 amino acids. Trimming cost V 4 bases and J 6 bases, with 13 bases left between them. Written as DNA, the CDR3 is TGTGCCTGGACTAGGGCTTCCACCGAGCAGTACTTC. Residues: CAWTRASTEQYF.

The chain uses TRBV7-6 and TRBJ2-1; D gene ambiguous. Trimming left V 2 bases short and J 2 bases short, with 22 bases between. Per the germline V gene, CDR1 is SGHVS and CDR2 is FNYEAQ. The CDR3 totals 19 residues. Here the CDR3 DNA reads TGTGCCAGCAGCTTAACGGGTCAGCACCATCCAATCCCCTACAATGAGCAGTTCTTC. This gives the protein CASSLTGQHHPIPYNEQFF.

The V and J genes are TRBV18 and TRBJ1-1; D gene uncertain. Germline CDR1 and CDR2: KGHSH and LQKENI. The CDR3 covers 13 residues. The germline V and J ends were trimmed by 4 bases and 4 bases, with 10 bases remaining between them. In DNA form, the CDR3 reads TGTGCCAGCTCACGGAGTGGAGGCACTGAAGCTTTCTTT. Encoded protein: CASSRSGGTEAFF.

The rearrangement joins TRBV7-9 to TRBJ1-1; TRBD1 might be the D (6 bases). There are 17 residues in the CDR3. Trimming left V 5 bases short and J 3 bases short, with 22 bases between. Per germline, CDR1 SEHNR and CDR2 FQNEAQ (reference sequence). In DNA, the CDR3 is TGTGCCAGCAGCGCCCGGTCTCAGGGGCATCGGTACACTGAAGCTTTCTTT. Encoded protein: CASSARSQGHRYTEAFF.